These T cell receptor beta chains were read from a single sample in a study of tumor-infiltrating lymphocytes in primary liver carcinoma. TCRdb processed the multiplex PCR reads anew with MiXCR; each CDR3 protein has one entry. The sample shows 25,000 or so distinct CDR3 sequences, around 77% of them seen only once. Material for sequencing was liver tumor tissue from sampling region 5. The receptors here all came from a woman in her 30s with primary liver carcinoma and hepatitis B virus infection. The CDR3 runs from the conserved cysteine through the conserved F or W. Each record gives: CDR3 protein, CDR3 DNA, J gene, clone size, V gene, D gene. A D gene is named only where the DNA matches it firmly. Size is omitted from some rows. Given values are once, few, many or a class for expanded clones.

cdr3_aa: CVTRDTSYNEQFF; cdr3_nt: TGTGTCACTAGGGACACTTCCTACAATGAGCAGTTCTTC; j_call: TRBJ2-1; clone_size: .; v_call: TRBV24-1; d_call: .
cdr3_aa: CASSSTRSGRSGEPLF; cdr3_nt: TGTGCCAGCAGTTCGACACGTAGCGGGAGGTCCGGGGAGCCGCTTTTT; j_call: TRBJ2-2; clone_size: .; v_call: TRBV11-2; d_call: TRBD2
cdr3_aa: CASISCEYSEQFF; cdr3_nt: TGTGCCAGCATCTCCTGCGAGTACAGTGAGCAGTTCTTC; j_call: TRBJ2-1; clone_size: .; v_call: TRBV5-4; d_call: .
cdr3_aa: CASSFDPTGSDEQFF; cdr3_nt: TGTGCCAGCAGCTTCGACCCAACGGGATCGGATGAGCAGTTCTTC; j_call: TRBJ2-1; clone_size: .; v_call: TRBV11-2; d_call: .
cdr3_aa: CTGSRAMAGVSGELFF; cdr3_nt: TGTACCGGCAGCAGGGCTATGGCGGGAGTGTCCGGGGAGCTGTTTTTT; j_call: TRBJ2-2; clone_size: .; v_call: TRBV11-1; d_call: TRBD2
cdr3_aa: CTSSYPGGTEAIF; cdr3_nt: TGTACCAGCAGTTATCCTGGGGGCACTGAAGCTATCTTT; j_call: TRBJ1-1; clone_size: .; v_call: TRBV6-5; d_call: .
cdr3_aa: CASRPMKGGVAKNIQYF; cdr3_nt: TGTGCTAGCAGACCTATGAAGGGAGGAGTTGCCAAAAACATTCAGTACTTC; j_call: TRBJ2-4; clone_size: .; v_call: TRBV28; d_call: .
cdr3_aa: CASTHYGGGLSYSEQFF; cdr3_nt: TGCGCCAGCACCCACTACGGGGGAGGGCTATCCTACAGTGAGCAGTTCTTC; j_call: TRBJ2-1; clone_size: many; v_call: TRBV28; d_call: TRBD2
cdr3_aa: CASRTGTSVYNERFF; cdr3_nt: TGTGCCAGCAGGACAGGGACTAGCGTTTACAATGAGCGGTTCTTC; j_call: TRBJ2-1; clone_size: .; v_call: TRBV11-1; d_call: TRBD2
cdr3_aa: CASSLYPQLNSGELFF; cdr3_nt: TGTGCCAGCAGCCTCTATCCCCAATTGAACAGCGGGGAGCTGTTTTTT; j_call: TRBJ2-2; clone_size: .; v_call: TRBV11-2; d_call: .
cdr3_aa: CSARDPRGTSGSYKQFF; cdr3_nt: TGCAGTGCTAGAGACCCCCGAGGGACTAGCGGGAGCTATAAGCAGTTCTTC; j_call: TRBJ2-1; clone_size: .; v_call: TRBV20-1; d_call: TRBD2
cdr3_aa: CASSPRAGNNSPLHF; cdr3_nt: TGTGCCAGCAGCCCAAGGGCAGGGAATAATTCGCCCCTCCACTTT; j_call: TRBJ1-6; clone_size: .; v_call: TRBV5-4; d_call: .
cdr3_aa: CASSAGASGSYNSPLHF; cdr3_nt: TGTGCCAGCAGTGCGGGGGCCTCGGGCTCCTATAATTCACCCCTCCACTTT; j_call: TRBJ1-6; clone_size: .; v_call: TRBV6-5; d_call: .
cdr3_aa: CTNSQAVTGGHISYEQCF; cdr3_nt: TGCACCAACAGCCAAGCTGTGACGGGGGGTCACATTAGCTACGAGCAGTGCTTC; j_call: TRBJ2-7; clone_size: once; v_call: TRBV4-3; d_call: TRBD2
cdr3_aa: CAGSPGDSSQGVQETQYF; cdr3_nt: TGTGCTGGCAGCCCGGGGGATTCTAGCCAGGGTGTACAAGAGACCCAGTACTTC; j_call: TRBJ2-5; clone_size: .; v_call: TRBV11-3; d_call: .
cdr3_aa: CASRPLKGGAAKDIQYF; cdr3_nt: TGTGCCAGCAGACCTTTGAAGGGAGGAGCTGCCAAAGACATTCAGTACTTC; j_call: TRBJ2-4; clone_size: .; v_call: TRBV28; d_call: .
cdr3_aa: CASSQEHLEQGVPREQYF; cdr3_nt: TGTGCCAGCAGTCAGGAACACCTAGAACAGGGGGTACCGCGCGAGCAGTACTTC; j_call: TRBJ2-7; clone_size: .; v_call: TRBV4-2; d_call: TRBD1
cdr3_aa: CAGKGRGNDQFF; cdr3_nt: TGTGCCGGCAAGGGTAGGGGCAATGATCAGTTCTTC; j_call: TRBJ2-1; clone_size: .; v_call: TRBV6-2/TRBV6-3; d_call: .
cdr3_aa: CASSLVVSLRSSYNERFF; cdr3_nt: TGTGCCAGCAGCCTAGTAGTGAGCCTCCGAAGCTCCTACAATGAGCGGTTCTTC; j_call: TRBJ2-1; clone_size: .; v_call: TRBV4-2; d_call: .
cdr3_aa: CACSVTAGSNSALHF; cdr3_nt: TGTGCCTGTAGTGTAACGGCCGGCAGTAATTCAGCCCTCCACTTT; j_call: TRBJ1-6; clone_size: .; v_call: TRBV30; d_call: .
cdr3_aa: CASSTTYRQVSYEHYF; cdr3_nt: TGTGCCAGCAGCACTACCTACCGACAGGTATCCTACGAGCACTACTTC; j_call: TRBJ2-7; clone_size: .; v_call: TRBV5-5; d_call: .
cdr3_aa: CASSRLMAGVSGELFF; cdr3_nt: TGTGCAAGCAGCAGGCTTATGGCGGGTGTGTCCGGGGAGCTGTTTTTT; j_call: TRBJ2-2; clone_size: once; v_call: TRBV11-1; d_call: .
cdr3_aa: CASSSTHSGRSGELFF; cdr3_nt: TGTGCCAGCAGCTCGACACACAGTGGGAGGTCCGGGGAGCTGTTTTTT; j_call: TRBJ2-2; clone_size: .; v_call: TRBV11-2; d_call: .
cdr3_aa: CASSVPGSQETKYF; cdr3_nt: TGTGCCAGCAGTGTGCCAGGCTCACAAGAGACCAAGTACTTC; j_call: TRBJ2-5; clone_size: once; v_call: TRBV12-3/TRBV12-4; d_call: .
cdr3_aa: CASSQPDMVAEDSDTQYF; cdr3_nt: TGCGCCAGCAGCCAACCAGACATGGTAGCTGAAGACTCTGATACGCAGTATTTT; j_call: TRBJ2-3; clone_size: .; v_call: TRBV4-1; d_call: .
cdr3_aa: CRTRDSRGTSGSFEQFF; cdr3_nt: TGCAGAACTAGAGACTCCCGGGGGACTAGCGGGAGCTTTGAGCAGTTCTTC; j_call: TRBJ2-1; clone_size: .; v_call: TRBV20-1; d_call: TRBD2
cdr3_aa: CAISLVPPDGFAFF; cdr3_nt: TGTGCCATCAGCTTAGTTCCCCCCGATGGGTTTGCTTTCTTT; j_call: TRBJ1-1; clone_size: .; v_call: TRBV7-8; d_call: .
cdr3_aa: CASSAVAEGIDTQYF; cdr3_nt: TGTGCCAGCAGTGCCGTAGCGGAGGGCATAGATACGCAGTATTTT; j_call: TRBJ2-3; clone_size: .; v_call: TRBV6-4; d_call: .
cdr3_aa: CTSSFDLAGSVEQYF; cdr3_nt: TGTACCAGCAGTTTCGACCTAGCGGGATCGGTTGAGCAGTACTTC; j_call: TRBJ2-7; clone_size: .; v_call: TRBV11-2; d_call: TRBD2
cdr3_aa: CTRGTPTYNEQFF; cdr3_nt: TGTACTAGAGGGACGCCGACCTATAATGAGCAGTTCTTC; j_call: TRBJ2-1; clone_size: .; v_call: TRBV30; d_call: .
cdr3_aa: CASSERFLVLKSNYDYTF; cdr3_nt: TGTGCCAGTAGTGAACGGTTCCTGGTCCTTAAATCTAACTATGACTACACCTTC; j_call: TRBJ1-2; clone_size: .; v_call: TRBV6-1; d_call: .
cdr3_aa: CASSAIAGGTDTQYF; cdr3_nt: TGCGCCAGCAGTGCCATAGCGGGGGGCACAGATACGCAGTATTTT; j_call: TRBJ2-3; clone_size: .; v_call: TRBV6-4; d_call: TRBD2
cdr3_aa: CASSEGVNTEAFF; cdr3_nt: TGTGCTAGCAGTGAAGGGGTGAACACTGAAGCTTTCTTC; j_call: TRBJ1-1; clone_size: .; v_call: TRBV6-1; d_call: .
cdr3_aa: CASNHQYTDTQYF; cdr3_nt: TGTGCCAGCAATCATCAATACACAGATACGCAGTATTTT; j_call: TRBJ2-3; clone_size: .; v_call: TRBV12-3/TRBV12-4; d_call: .
cdr3_aa: CTSSLISGTGNEKLFF; cdr3_nt: TGTACCAGCAGTCTGATCTCCGGGACAGGGAATGAAAAACTGTTTTTT; j_call: TRBJ1-4; clone_size: once; v_call: TRBV27; d_call: TRBD1
cdr3_aa: CASSLEGNSYEQYF; cdr3_nt: TGTGCCAGCAGCCTAGAGGGTAACAGCTACGAGCAGTACTTC; j_call: TRBJ2-7; clone_size: many; v_call: TRBV9; d_call: .
cdr3_aa: CASSLGGTSNEQYF; cdr3_nt: TGTGCCAGCAGCCTCGGGGGGACGTCGAATGAGCAGTACTTC; j_call: TRBJ2-7; clone_size: .; v_call: TRBV11-2; d_call: TRBD2
cdr3_aa: CASSVCGAWGTEAFF; cdr3_nt: TGTGCCAGCAGCGTATGCGGGGCTTGGGGAACTGAAGCTTTCTTT; j_call: TRBJ1-1; clone_size: .; v_call: TRBV9; d_call: .
cdr3_aa: CATRDTSHDEQFF; cdr3_nt: TGTGCCACCAGGGACACTTCCCACGATGAGCAGTTCTTC; j_call: TRBJ2-1; clone_size: .; v_call: TRBV24-1; d_call: .
cdr3_aa: CATSEALAGGANTEELFF; cdr3_nt: TGTGCCACCAGTGAAGCATTGGCGGGAGGGGCGAACACTGAGGAGCTGTTTTTT; j_call: TRBJ2-2; clone_size: .; v_call: TRBV6-1; d_call: TRBD2
cdr3_aa: CASSYSSQGADTQYF; cdr3_nt: TGTGCCAGCAGTTACTCGAGTCAGGGTGCAGATACGCAGTATTTT; j_call: TRBJ2-3; clone_size: medium-sized; v_call: TRBV6-6; d_call: .
cdr3_aa: CASRYYDSQYF; cdr3_nt: TGTGCCAGCAGGTACTACGACAGCCAGTACTTC; j_call: TRBJ2-4; clone_size: many; v_call: TRBV25-1; d_call: .
cdr3_aa: CAISLALAENDEQFF; cdr3_nt: TGTGCCATTAGCTTGGCACTAGCGGAGAACGATGAGCAGTTCTTC; j_call: TRBJ2-1; clone_size: .; v_call: TRBV5-5; d_call: TRBD2
cdr3_aa: CSVQQGWTEAFF; cdr3_nt: TGCAGCGTTCAACAGGGATGGACTGAAGCTTTCTTT; j_call: TRBJ1-1; clone_size: .; v_call: TRBV29-1; d_call: .
cdr3_aa: CANTLGREGDIQYF; cdr3_nt: TGTGCCAACACTTTAGGGCGGGAGGGGGACATTCAGTACTTC; j_call: TRBJ2-4; clone_size: .; v_call: TRBV12-3/TRBV12-4; d_call: TRBD2
cdr3_aa: CSVGQIQGRQGSAETSRGTDTQYF; cdr3_nt: TGCAGCGTAGGGCAGATACAAGGCCGACAGGGCTCGGCGGAAACTAGCAGAGGCACAGATACGCAGTATTTT; j_call: TRBJ2-3; clone_size: .; v_call: TRBV29-1; d_call: .
cdr3_aa: CARSLEGSTHNEQFF; cdr3_nt: TGTGCCAGAAGTTTAGAGGGAAGTACCCACAATGAGCAGTTCTTC; j_call: TRBJ2-1; clone_size: .; v_call: TRBV11-2; d_call: .
cdr3_aa: CASSAIRGLGDTQYF; cdr3_nt: TGTGCCAGCAGCGCGATTCGGGGACTAGGGGATACGCAGTATTTT; j_call: TRBJ2-3; clone_size: .; v_call: TRBV5-4; d_call: TRBD2
cdr3_aa: CAISDANGTVTQYF; cdr3_nt: TGTGCCATCAGTGATGCTAACGGGACCGTAACGCAGTATTTT; j_call: TRBJ2-3; clone_size: .; v_call: TRBV24-1; d_call: .
cdr3_aa: CASCLRYLHEQYF; cdr3_nt: TGTGCCAGCTGCTTACGATATCTCCACGAGCAGTACTTC; j_call: TRBJ2-7; clone_size: .; v_call: TRBV11-1; d_call: .
cdr3_aa: CATSGPGINYGYTF; cdr3_nt: TGTGCCACCAGCGGCCCCGGGATTAACTATGGCTACACCTTC; j_call: TRBJ1-2; clone_size: few; v_call: TRBV15; d_call: .
cdr3_aa: CASSSYRGPWELFF; cdr3_nt: TGTGCTAGCAGCTCCTACAGGGGGCCCTGGGAGCTGTTCTTT; j_call: TRBJ2-2; clone_size: .; v_call: TRBV11-3; d_call: TRBD1
cdr3_aa: CVSSVWTSGRETQYF; cdr3_nt: TGTGTCAGCAGCGTATGGACCAGCGGGCGAGAGACCCAGTACTTC; j_call: TRBJ2-5; clone_size: once; v_call: TRBV9; d_call: .
cdr3_aa: CASSVMAHRRDEQYF; cdr3_nt: TGTGCCAGCAGTGTAATGGCACACCGGCGTGACGAGCAGTACTTC; j_call: TRBJ2-7; clone_size: .; v_call: TRBV6-1; d_call: .
cdr3_aa: CASSLDGNTEGFF; cdr3_nt: TGCGCCAGCAGCTTGGACGGAAACACTGAAGGCTTCTTT; j_call: TRBJ1-1; clone_size: .; v_call: TRBV5-1; d_call: .
cdr3_aa: CASSLLGNTEAFF; cdr3_nt: TGTGCCAGCAGCTTACTTGGGAACACTGAAGCTTTCTTT; j_call: TRBJ1-1; clone_size: .; v_call: TRBV11-2; d_call: .
cdr3_aa: CASSSLGNFSSVANVLTF; cdr3_nt: TGTGCCAGCAGCTCATTAGGGAACTTCAGTTCTGTGGCCAACGTCCTGACTTTC; j_call: TRBJ2-6; clone_size: .; v_call: TRBV7-9; d_call: .
cdr3_aa: CASCPGLAGGLTDTQYF; cdr3_nt: TGTGCCAGCTGCCCAGGACTAGCGGGAGGCCTCACAGATACGCAGTATTTT; j_call: TRBJ2-3; clone_size: .; v_call: TRBV7-9; d_call: TRBD2
cdr3_aa: CASGPGGRSQHF; cdr3_nt: TGTGCCAGCGGCCCAGGGGGACGGTCCCAGCATTTT; j_call: TRBJ1-5; clone_size: .; v_call: TRBV28; d_call: TRBD1
cdr3_aa: CASYLDSNQPQHF; cdr3_nt: TGTGCCAGTTACCTGGATAGCAATCAGCCCCAGCATTTT; j_call: TRBJ1-5; clone_size: .; v_call: TRBV6-2/TRBV6-3; d_call: .